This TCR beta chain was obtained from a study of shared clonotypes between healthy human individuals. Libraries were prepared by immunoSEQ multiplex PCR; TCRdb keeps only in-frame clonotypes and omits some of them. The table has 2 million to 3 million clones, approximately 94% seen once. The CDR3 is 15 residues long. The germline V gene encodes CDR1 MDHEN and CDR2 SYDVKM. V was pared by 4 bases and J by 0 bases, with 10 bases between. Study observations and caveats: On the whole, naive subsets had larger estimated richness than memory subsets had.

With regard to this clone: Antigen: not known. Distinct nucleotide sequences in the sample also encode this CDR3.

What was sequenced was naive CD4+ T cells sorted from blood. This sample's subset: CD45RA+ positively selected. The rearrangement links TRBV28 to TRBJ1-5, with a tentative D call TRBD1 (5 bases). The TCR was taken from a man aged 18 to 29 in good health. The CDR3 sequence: CASSSRGYSNQPQHF. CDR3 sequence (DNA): TGTGCCAGCAGTTCCCGGGGGTATAGCAATCAGCCCCAGCATTTT.